This T cell receptor beta chain was identified during a study of blood T cell repertoires in COVID-19. Study in general: Acute and convalescent COVID-19 samples came from the United States, Italy and Spain. From T cells, B-cell-depleted T cells, or PBMCs came the material, which was cDNA or gDNA.

Source study methods: Reference gene primer amplification gave nucleated cell count estimates. Libraries were prepared by immunoSEQ multiplex PCR; TCRdb keeps only in-frame clonotypes and omits some of them. V, J and clone size derive from that table, while D and trimming were established from the DNA sequence. Here the sample spans around 130,000 clones, approximately 85% being singletons. V was shortened by 0 bases and J by 7 bases, with 10 bases between the two germline ends. The germline gives CDR1 SGHTA, CDR2 FQGNSA. The CDR3 is made up of 15 amino acids. The chain recombines TRBV7-2 with TRBJ1-6; D perhaps matches TRBD1 (5 bases). The specimen sequenced was peripheral blood. The sequence derives from a human donor in a cohort sampled during active COVID-19. The CDR3 spells CASSLAETANSPLHF. CDR3 DNA sequence: TGTGCCAGCAGCTTAGCTGAGACAGCAAATTCACCCCTCCACTTT.